Presented here are 10 T cell receptor beta chains from one specimen sequenced in a study of regulatory T cells in long-lasting Graves disease. The time point here: newly diagnosed GD, antithyroid drugs for less than 3 months. PBMC RNA was the source of the TCR library. To make TCR beta libraries, researchers used iRepertoire HTBI primers and Arm-PCR of CDR3 regions. Via MiXCR, TCRdb re-called the multiplex PCR reads, giving one row per CDR3 protein. In the table there are 350,000 to 550,000 distinct CDR3 sequences, roughly 17% of which are singletons. The same data also contributed to another study, on T cells in Graves' hyperthyroidism and ophthalmopathy.

This material consisted of peripheral blood mononuclear cells (PBMCs), taken at new diagnosis, from a patient treated with antithyroid drugs. These receptor sequences come from a woman between 18 and 29 years old with Graves disease.

In this sample, this clonotype turned up a few times. The genes are TRBV6-1 and TRBJ2-3; 11 bases are shared with TRBD2. The germline gives CDR1 MNHNS, CDR2 SASEGT. The CDR3 extends over 16 amino acids. V shed 8 bases and J 0 bases; nucleotides not matched to a gene: 7. CDR3 amino acids: CASGGLAEPSTDTQYF. For the CDR3, the DNA is TGTGCCAGCGGGGGACTAGCGGAGCCTAGCACAGATACGCAGTATTTT.

The chain carries TRBV4-1 and TRBJ1-2; D uncertain. CDR3 length: 14 amino acids. Germline loops: CDR1 MGHRA, CDR2 YSYEKL. V lost 1 base and J lost 6, with 12 bases in between. The CDR3 DNA reads as TGCGCCAGCAGCCAAGGATCGGGGTTTGATGGCTACACCTTC. The encoded protein is CASSQGSGFDGYTF.

The J gene is TRBJ1-1, the V gene TRBV19; no reliable D call. CDR3 length: 14 residues. Trimming stripped 5 bases from V and 3 bases from J, with 13 bases between. Germline CDR1 LNHDA, CDR2 SQIVND (reference sequence). CDR3 sequence reads: CASSHQDIDTEAFF. CDR3 DNA sequence: TGTGCCAGTAGTCACCAGGATATCGACACTGAAGCTTTCTTT.

V gene TRBV28 combines with J gene TRBJ1-4; D remains unclear. Germline V lookup: CDR1 MDHEN, CDR2 SYDVKM. Trimming pared 2 bases from V and 0 bases from J, leaving 13 bases between. The length of the CDR3 is 17 residues. In DNA form, the CDR3 reads TGTGCCAGCAGTTTAGTCGTTAGCGGGTCAACTAATGAAAAACTGTTTTTT. Protein product: CASSLVVSGSTNEKLFF.

On this clonotype: The conserved closing phenylalanine or tryptophan is absent in this CDR3, likely reflecting a read error. It is unclear where the CDR3 begins or ends on the DNA, so no DNA is shown, and the CDR3 is as TCRdb lists it. The chain links TRBV5-1 to TRBJ2-7; the table's D call, TRBD1, was not checked against the DNA. The CDR3 length equals 14 residues, ends included. Germline V lookup: CDR1 SGHRS, CDR2 YFSETQ. The CDR3 protein is CASSRGQGAGEEYL.

This clonotype was seen only a few times. V gene TRBV29-1 combines with J gene TRBJ2-7; 9 positions match TRBD1. The length of the CDR3 is 13 residues. J was trimmed by 3 bases and V by 4 bases; bases with no gene match: 4. Germline CDR1 reads SQVTM; CDR2 reads ANQGSEA. CDR3 in amino acids: CSVGTGEDYEQYF. The DNA of the CDR3 is TGCAGCGTTGGGACAGGGGAAGACTACGAGCAGTACTTC.

The table lists this clonotype with many counts. This chain uses TRBV10-3 with TRBJ2-7; D gene uncertain. CDR1 and CDR2 from the germline V gene are ENHRY and SYGVKD. V was clipped by 3 bases and J by 4 bases, with 10 bases between them. The CDR3 is made up of 13 amino acids. The CDR3 here is CAISENVRYEQYF. The CDR3 coding sequence is TGTGCCATCAGTGAAAACGTCAGGTACGAGCAGTACTTC.

The J gene is TRBJ1-3, the V gene TRBV6-9, with unresolved D. CDR1 is MNHGY and CDR2 is SVAAGI in the germline V gene. V lost 2 bases and J lost 0, with 5 bases in between. The CDR3 runs to 14 residues. Here the CDR3 reads CASSYDSSGNTIYF. DNA of the CDR3: TGTGCCAGCAGTTATGATAGCTCTGGAAACACCATATATTTT.

There are a few counts of this clonotype. The chain uses TRBV18 and TRBJ2-1; D may be TRBD1 (6 bases). This CDR3 is 19 amino acids long. V was cut by 2 bases and J by 0 bases, with 20 bases left in between. CDR1 and CDR2 from the germline V gene are KGHSH and LQKENI. CDR3 region: CASSPWGTTGRHSYNEQFF. In DNA, the CDR3 is TGTGCCAGCTCACCATGGGGAACTACAGGGCGCCACTCCTACAATGAGCAGTTCTTC. Filled out from reference TRBV18 and TRBJ2-1, the complete variable domain reads NAGVMQNPRHLVRRRGQEARLRCSPMKGHSHVYWYRQLPEEGLKFMVYLQKENIIDESGMPKERFSAEFPKEGPSILRIQQVVRGDSAAYFCASSPWGTTGRHSYNEQFFGPGTRLTVL.

V gene TRBV4-3 combines with J gene TRBJ2-4, with TRBD1 matching over 9 bases. The J call may be wrong; the DNA end is better matched by TRBJ2-7. From germline, CDR1 is LGHNA and CDR2 YSLEER. The CDR3 length is 14 residues. For the CDR3, the DNA is TGCGCCAGCAGCCAGGGACAGGGTTCCTACGAGCAGTACTTC. Its translation is CASSQGQGSYEQYF.